The clone carrying this TCR beta chain has a single count. Its antigen remains unidentified. Repertoires were generated with immunoSEQ multiplex PCR, while TCRdb's copy carries only in-frame clones and drops some. The data show roughly 2.5 million clones, around nine tenths seen once. This entry is derived from a study of shared clonotypes between healthy human individuals. For the study at large: The donor group consisted of a couple of women and a few men, aged 18 to 49. CD8 memory received one plate per donor, CD8 naive two, CD4 memory three and CD4 naive three. General study points: Expectations were that clonotype sharing among donors would be affected by sequencing depth.

Donation came from healthy HIV-negative adults that had no recent acute infections or vaccinations. The clonotype comes from a man between 18 and 29 years old in good health. The sample consisted of naive CD4+ T cells sorted from blood. Subset specified: CD45RA+ positively selected.

In nucleotides, the CDR3 is TGTGCCAGCAGGGACGGACTTTTGGGCAATCAGCCCCAGCATTTT. This sequence encodes CASRDGLLGNQPQHF. The V and J genes are TRBV6-1 and TRBJ1-5; D not resolved. The CDR3 length is 15 residues. Looked up from germline, CDR1 is MNHNS and CDR2 is SASEGT. Trimming stripped 6 bases from V and 2 bases from J, with 14 bases between.